Listed here is a single T cell receptor (beta chain). Its cognate antigen is unknown. TCRdb independently ran MiXCR on the reads; one entry per CDR3 protein. The sample records 800,000 to 950,000 distinct CDR3 sequences, about 30% being singletons. The V and J ends lost 0 bases and 1 base, in that order; junction bases with no gene match: 7. Germline loops: CDR1 DFQATT, CDR2 SNEGSKA (reference sequence). The CDR3 is made up of 16 amino acids. The data belong to a study of T cell repertoires in cytomegalovirus infection. The wider study: In the study, CMV epitopes included recently identified HLA-C-restricted and well-studied HLA-B-restricted ones. Matching HLA type, along with CMV infection, was indicated by public TCR beta signatures. Whole-study results and caveats: Carriers of CMV plus the relevant HLA were identified by cumulative public TCR beta family frequency. Dominating the ex vivo response were TCR beta clonotypes that were CMV-specific and HLA-C-restricted.

The TCR was taken from a human donor in good health (CMV status not recorded). Some clones in this sample may be carry-over from other donors' samples. The sample was cultured CD8+ T cells from PBMCs, taken from culture after CMV antigen stimulation. V gene TRBV20-1 combines with J gene TRBJ2-7; 9 bases fit TRBD2. CDR3 nucleotide sequence: TGCAGTGCTAGAGACCCCCTAGCGGGGTATTCCTACGAGCAGTACTTC. This gives the protein CSARDPLAGYSYEQYF.